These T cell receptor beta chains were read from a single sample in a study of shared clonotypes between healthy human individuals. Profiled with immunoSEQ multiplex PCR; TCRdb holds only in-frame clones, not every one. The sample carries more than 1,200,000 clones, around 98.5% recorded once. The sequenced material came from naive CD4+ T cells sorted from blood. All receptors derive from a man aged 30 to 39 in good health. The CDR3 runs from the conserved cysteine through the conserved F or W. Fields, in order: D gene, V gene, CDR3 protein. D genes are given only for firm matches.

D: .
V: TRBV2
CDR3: CASSDSPASLETQYF

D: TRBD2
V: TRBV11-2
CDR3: CASSLASGFYNEQFF

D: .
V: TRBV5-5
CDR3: CASSLVITTTNTEAFF

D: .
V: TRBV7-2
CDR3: CASSPNTGQSHSGNTIYF

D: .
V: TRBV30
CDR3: CAYTKQGTLNEKLFF

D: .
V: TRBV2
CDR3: CASSGLRYNEQFF

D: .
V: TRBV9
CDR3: CASSVGGGQNQPQHF

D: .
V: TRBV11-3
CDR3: CASSLIDTGELFF

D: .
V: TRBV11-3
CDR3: CASSFSGTGELFF

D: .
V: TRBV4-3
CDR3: CASSHALSTGANHYGYTF

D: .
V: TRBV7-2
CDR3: CASSPQMRVTTEAFF

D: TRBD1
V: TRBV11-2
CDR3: CASSLIQGAGNIQYF

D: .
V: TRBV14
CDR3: CASSHFTGLNTEAFF

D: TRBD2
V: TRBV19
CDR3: CASSSRTSGPTGELFF

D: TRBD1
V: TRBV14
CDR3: CASSPGQGRAFWYEQYF

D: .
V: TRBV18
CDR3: CASSPSGLNTEAFF

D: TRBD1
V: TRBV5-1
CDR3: CASSEGASGNTIYF

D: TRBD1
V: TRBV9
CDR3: CASSTRQGFETQYF

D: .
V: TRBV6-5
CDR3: CASSYQGIGNEQFF

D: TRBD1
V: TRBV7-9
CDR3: CASSYSGTGTPHEQFF

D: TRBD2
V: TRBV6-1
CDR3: CASRGLAGGSSEQFF

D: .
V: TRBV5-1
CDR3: CASSWTQIVTVGNEQFF

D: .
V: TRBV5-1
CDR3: CASSLSVQNTEAFF

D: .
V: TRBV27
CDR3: CASSLSRAETYEQYF

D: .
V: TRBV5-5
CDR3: CASSLPPAGNYEQYF

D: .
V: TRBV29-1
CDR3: CSVQNNEKLFF

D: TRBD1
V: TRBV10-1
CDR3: CASSEGQGFSYEQYF

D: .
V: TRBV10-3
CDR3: CAIRKSSGTASYEQYF

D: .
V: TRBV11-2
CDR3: CASSSMGNTGELFF

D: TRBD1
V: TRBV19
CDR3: CASSRRTGDGYTF

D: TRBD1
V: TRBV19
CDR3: CASSARQGQSEAFF

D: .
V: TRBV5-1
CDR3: CASSSGQGGETQYF

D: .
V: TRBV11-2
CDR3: CASSFRGQFTDTQYF

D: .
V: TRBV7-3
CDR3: CASSFGSNTGELFF

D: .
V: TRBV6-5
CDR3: CASSPGTFTYEQYF

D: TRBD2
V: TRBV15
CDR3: CATSGLAGALLTYNEQFF

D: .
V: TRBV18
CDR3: CASSPPVGVDEQYF

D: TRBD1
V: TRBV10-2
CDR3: CASSESGQRYEQYF

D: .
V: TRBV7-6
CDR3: CASSLDPTNSGANVLTF

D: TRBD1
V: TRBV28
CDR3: CASSLGQGNQETQYF

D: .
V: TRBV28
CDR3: CASSLRVKNTEAFF

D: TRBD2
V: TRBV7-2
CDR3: CASSPSGRSSYEQYF

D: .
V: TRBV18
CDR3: CASSPSLRGIETQYF

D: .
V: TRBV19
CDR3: CASSMSGANQPQHF

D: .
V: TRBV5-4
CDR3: CASSFGGGSTNQPQHF

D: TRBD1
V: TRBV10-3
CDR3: CAIKDPGQDAYEQYF

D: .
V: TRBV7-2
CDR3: CASSSTGLDTQYF

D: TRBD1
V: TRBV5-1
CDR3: CASSPGTGVFSDTQYF

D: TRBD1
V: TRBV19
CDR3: CASSILGGAGNEQFF